The rows below give T cell receptor beta chains drawn from one sample of a study of tumor-infiltrating lymphocytes in localized non-small cell lung cancer. The assay was immunoSEQ multiplex PCR, and TCRdb's table has in-frame clones only and misses some. The sample gives 5,000 to 6,500 clones, over 65% of which show up once; about 6.3% is in the top ten. The source material was lung tumor tissue. The receptor source for this set is a human donor with non-small cell lung cancer. Both conserved end residues are trimmed from each CDR3. Each record gives: J gene, V gene, clone size, CDR3 protein. Some rows have no size entry. The others give once, few or many, or a class for an expanded clone.

TRBJ2-6	TRBV27	once	ASTSRLVRQNSGANVLT
TRBJ1-5	TRBV23-1	.	ASKPDPH
TRBJ1-1	TRBV28	.	ASRETSSGNTKAF
TRBJ2-5	TRBV11-1	.	ASSPHSGTGQETQY
TRBJ2-3	TRBV19	.	ASSMGQGGDTQY
TRBJ1-3	TRBV19	.	ATLDRVRRNNGNTIY
TRBJ2-3	TRBV5-1	.	ASSFGGQRTDTQY
TRBJ2-3	TRBV6-1	once	ASAWTGAGADTQY
TRBJ1-5	TRBV7-9	few	ASSSWGEGNQPQH
TRBJ2-2	TRBV6-6	.	ASSLGLANTGELF
TRBJ1-5	TRBV5-1	.	ASSLAGFGQPQH
TRBJ2-1	TRBV28	.	ASSLWSGTFSSGGKNEQF
TRBJ2-7	TRBV30	.	AWSLLGVEQY
TRBJ2-5	TRBV18	.	ASSPSQETQY
TRBJ1-1	TRBV9	few	ASSVGSLGNTEAF
TRBJ1-3	TRBV11-3	few	ASSFLSFSGNTIY
TRBJ2-6	TRBV29-1	.	SGTQKEPGEWGANVLT
TRBJ2-1	TRBV5-1	.	ASSSDSYNEQF
TRBJ2-5	TRBV30	.	AWSALAGKETQY
TRBJ2-7	TRBV27	.	ASSSGGTLREQY
TRBJ1-1	TRBV4-1	.	ASSQGRGMNTEAF
TRBJ2-5	TRBV30	.	AWSPGGGETQY
TRBJ1-4	TRBV5-1	.	ASKGTTQINEKLF
TRBJ1-1	TRBV5-4	.	ASSLLGQRNTEAF
TRBJ2-7	TRBV19	once	ASTSGGLVRPEEQY
TRBJ1-2	TRBV6-6	.	ASSYSTRPPYT
TRBJ1-5	TRBV27	.	ASSPIYPGQGPGPNQPQH
TRBJ1-3	TRBV19	once	ASSIGSSSGNTIY
TRBJ2-7	TRBV9	.	ASSPRDLIYEQY
TRBJ1-1	TRBV19	.	ASRGQGASEAF
TRBJ1-2	TRBV6-1	.	ASSEGTGWDYGYT
TRBJ2-7	TRBV6-1	.	ASSARTGSGVWQY
.	TRBV19	.	ASSVSTGGLYEQY
TRBJ2-3	TRBV30	.	AWGPGLPNTDTQY
TRBJ1-3	TRBV28	.	ASSSRTGGNTIY
TRBJ2-5	TRBV30	.	ALRGGRGETQY
TRBJ2-3	TRBV30	.	AWSRGGLTDTQY
TRBJ1-2	TRBV4-3	.	ASSQDAPPSLVGYT
TRBJ1-6	TRBV11-2	.	ASSSGQGGPSYNSPLH
TRBJ1-1	TRBV18	.	ASSPGDVIKNTEAF
TRBJ2-7	TRBV7-9	.	ASSLGISGGEQY
TRBJ1-5	TRBV2	few	ASSEYWGRSNQPQH
.	TRBV19	.	ASSIGGAGTYEQY
TRBJ1-6	TRBV6-6	.	ASSYRDAESSPLH
TRBJ2-2	TRBV5-1	.	ASSLGITSNTGELF
TRBJ1-4	TRBV7-9	.	ASRPGGAYEKLF
TRBJ1-2	TRBV19	few	ASRDRDRPSGYT
TRBJ1-4	TRBV5-6	once	ASSNIGAEEKLF
TRBJ2-5	TRBV6-1	.	ASSPPSEETQY
TRBJ2-1	TRBV5-1	.	ASQHRTSGSGNEQF
TRBJ1-4	TRBV7-2	.	ASSLSSTNEKLF
TRBJ1-4	TRBV28	few	ASTLWGEGGKLF
TRBJ1-1	TRBV10-2	.	ATGSGGTEAF
TRBJ2-4	TRBV11-2	.	ASSEGQGMSQY
TRBJ2-1	TRBV19	.	ATTDREELPYNEQF